This T cell receptor beta chain was sequenced in a study of T cell responses to AZD1222 COVID-19 vaccine. Whole-study results and caveats: There were mostly white British donors and more females than males, and clonal diversity was possibly underestimated. Sampling that yielded the repertoires occurred only after the peak T cell response.

Turning to this clone: As yet, its antigen is unknown.

Sequencing used immunoSEQ multiplex PCR; TCRdb keeps in-frame clones, though not all of them. The sample records 120,000 to 150,000 clones, 70% to 90% being singletons. This CDR3 has 17 amino acids. Germline V lookup: CDR1 SGHTA, CDR2 FQGNSA. The ends lost 5 bases at V and 7 bases at J; junction bases unmatched: 17. The receptor comes from an adult who received the MenACWY meningococcal vaccine as a control. The sample in question was peripheral blood, obtained 28 days after the second dose of the MenACWY control vaccine. J is TRBJ1-5 and V is TRBV7-2; 7 nucleotides match TRBD1. The CDR3 DNA reads as TGTGCCAGCAGCCCCGTGGGCAGGGGGGATTTAGACCAGCCCCAGCATTTT. This codes for CASSPVGRGDLDQPQHF.